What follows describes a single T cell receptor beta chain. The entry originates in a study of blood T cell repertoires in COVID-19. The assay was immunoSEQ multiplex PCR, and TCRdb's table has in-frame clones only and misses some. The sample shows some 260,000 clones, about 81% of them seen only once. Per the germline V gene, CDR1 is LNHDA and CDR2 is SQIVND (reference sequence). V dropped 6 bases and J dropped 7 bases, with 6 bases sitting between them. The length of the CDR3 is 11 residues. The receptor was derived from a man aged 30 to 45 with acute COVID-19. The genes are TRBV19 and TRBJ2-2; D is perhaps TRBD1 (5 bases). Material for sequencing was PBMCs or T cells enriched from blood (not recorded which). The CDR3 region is CASRGVGELFF. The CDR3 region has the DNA TGTGCCAGTAGAGGGGTCGGGGAGCTGTTTTTT.